Listed here are 5 T cell receptor beta chains from one sample, sequenced in a study of OX40 agonist ivuxolimab in advanced cancers. The table came from immunoSEQ multiplex PCR; TCRdb's copy has only in-frame clones and leaves some out. This sample has tens of thousands of clones, with roughly nine tenths found just once. Sequenced here: CD4+ or CD8+ T cells sorted from blood, sampled in a trial of the OX40 agonist ivuxolimab. The receptors here all came from an adult with an advanced solid tumor such as melanoma, head and neck, liver or kidney cancer.

About this clone itself: Distinct nucleotide sequences in the sample also encode this CDR3. The genes are TRBV18 and TRBJ2-5; D is perhaps TRBD2 (6 bases). Per germline, CDR1 KGHSH and CDR2 LQKENI. V dropped 5 bases and J dropped 0 bases, with 7 bases sitting between them. The CDR3 is 13 amino acids. The CDR3, as DNA: TGTGCCAGCTCAAGGGACTACCAAGAGACCCAGTACTTC. Its protein is CASSRDYQETQYF. Using reference TRBV18 and TRBJ2-5 for the parts outside the CDR3, the full variable domain is NAGVMQNPRHLVRRRGQEARLRCSPMKGHSHVYWYRQLPEEGLKFMVYLQKENIIDESGMPKERFSAEFPKEGPSILRIQQVVRGDSAAYFCASSRDYQETQYFGPGTRLLVL.

This chain connects TRBV12-5 to TRBJ1-5; maybe TRBD1 (6 bases). V was trimmed by 0 bases and J by 4 bases, leaving 16 bases between them. Germline V gene data show CDR1 as LGHNT and CDR2 as FRNRAP. There are 17 residues in the CDR3. The CDR3 region is CASGLVAGENFNQPQHF. For the CDR3, the DNA is TGTGCTAGTGGTTTGGTTGCAGGGGAAAACTTTAATCAGCCCCAGCATTTT.

The rearrangement links TRBV6-6 to TRBJ2-7, with 7 bases that match TRBD2. The V segment lost 7 bases and the J segment 2 bases; nucleotides outside the gene matches: 2. The CDR3 length is 12 residues. Germline V CDR1 and CDR2: MNHNY, SVGAGI (reference sequence). Written as DNA, the CDR3 is TGTGCCAGCACGGGGGGAACCTACGAGCAGTACTTC. This gives the protein CASTGGTYEQYF.

The chain is built from TRBV5-6 and TRBJ2-7; 9 nucleotides agree with TRBD2. The V gene end was trimmed by 6 bases and the J gene end by 5 bases; junction bases not matched to a gene: 12. The CDR3 contains 15 residues. Looked up from germline, CDR1 is SGHDT and CDR2 is YYEEEE. CDR3 sequence (DNA): TGTGCCAGCACCGAAAGCGGGAGGTTAAACGACGAGCAGTACTTC. It is translated as CASTESGRLNDEQYF.

This chain connects TRBV10-1 to TRBJ1-1, with D unclear. The CDR3 loop spans 15 amino acids. Germline-derived CDR1 and CDR2 are WNHNN and SYGVQD (reference sequence). V was trimmed by 3 bases and J by 1 base, leaving 12 bases between them. In DNA, the CDR3 is TGCGCCAGCAGTGAAACCCGAGGGAGGAACACTGAAGCTTTCTTT. It is translated as CASSETRGRNTEAFF.